The 7 T cell receptor beta chains in this list originate from one sample, sequenced in a study of cytomegalovirus exposure and HLA in healthy donors. Primers for the PCR totalled 60 Vbeta and 13 Jbeta. TCRdb's table, derived via immunoSEQ multiplex PCR, lists solely in-frame clones and lacks some. Of about 120,000 clones listed, approximately 77% are singletons. Material: PBMCs. The receptors were gathered from a man aged 45 to 65 in good health and CMV-seropositive.

The rearrangement joins TRBV19 to TRBJ1-1; D is unclear. The CDR3 length is 13 residues. V lost 7 bases to trimming and J lost 1 base, with 10 bases between them. Germline CDR1 is LNHDA and CDR2 is SQIVND (reference sequence). The CDR3 loop reads CASTPDWNTEAFF. In DNA form, the CDR3 reads TGTGCCAGTACCCCGGACTGGAACACTGAAGCTTTCTTT.

The chain employs TRBV29-1 and TRBJ2-3; the D gene is possibly TRBD2 (5 bases). The CDR3 sequence is 13 residues long. Between the trimmed V and J ends, which lost 6 bases and 2 bases, there was a span of 12 bases. Germline CDR1 reads SQVTM; CDR2 reads ANQGSEA. CDR3 amino acids: CSVSGMYTDTQYF. The CDR3 nucleotides read TGCAGCGTAAGCGGAATGTACACAGATACGCAGTATTTT.

The chain is built from TRBV10-3 and TRBJ1-5; D remains unclear. Deletions cut 2 bases from V and 8 bases from J, with 13 bases between. CDR3 length: 14 residues. Germline V lookup: CDR1 ENHRY, CDR2 SYGVKD. The CDR3 sequence: CAISEKEGREPQHF. The CDR3 nucleotides are TGTGCCATCAGTGAGAAAGAGGGTCGCGAGCCCCAGCATTTT.

The rearrangement links TRBV6-1 to TRBJ1-2, with D unresolved. Trimming left V 8 bases short and J 7 bases short, with 17 bases between. Germline CDR1 MNHNS, CDR2 SASEGT. The CDR3 has 13 amino acids. This CDR3 is CASSGVPIGGYTF. The DNA for the CDR3 is TGTGCCAGCTCTGGAGTGCCTATAGGTGGCTACACCTTC.

This chain links TRBV7-2 with TRBJ2-3; TRBD2 matches 10 bases. V dropped 1 base and J dropped 2; count of bases not matched to a gene: 3. Germline loops: CDR1 SGHTA, CDR2 FQGNSA. The CDR3 has 16 residues. The CDR3 spells CASSLGGLAVTDTQYF. For the CDR3, the DNA is TGTGCCAGCAGCTTAGGAGGACTAGCGGTCACAGATACGCAGTATTTT.

The genes are TRBV10-3 and TRBJ2-3; D not resolved. V lost 3 bases to trimming and J lost 1 base, with 8 bases between them. Germline V CDR1 and CDR2: ENHRY, SYGVKD. The CDR3 has 14 amino acids. The CDR3 sequence is CAISDPFRTDTQYF. In DNA form, the CDR3 reads TGTGCCATCAGTGACCCCTTTCGCACAGATACGCAGTATTTT.

This clone was counted once. The genes are TRBV5-6 and TRBJ2-2; 9 bases are a match to TRBD2. This CDR3 spans 16 amino acids. J was trimmed by 6 bases and V by 0 bases; bases with no gene match: 6. Germline V gene lookup returns CDR1 SGHDT and CDR2 YYEEEE. CDR3 protein: CASSLGGGRAAGELFF. The CDR3 DNA sequence: TGTGCCAGCAGCTTGGGCGGCGGGAGGGCCGCCGGGGAGCTGTTTTTT.